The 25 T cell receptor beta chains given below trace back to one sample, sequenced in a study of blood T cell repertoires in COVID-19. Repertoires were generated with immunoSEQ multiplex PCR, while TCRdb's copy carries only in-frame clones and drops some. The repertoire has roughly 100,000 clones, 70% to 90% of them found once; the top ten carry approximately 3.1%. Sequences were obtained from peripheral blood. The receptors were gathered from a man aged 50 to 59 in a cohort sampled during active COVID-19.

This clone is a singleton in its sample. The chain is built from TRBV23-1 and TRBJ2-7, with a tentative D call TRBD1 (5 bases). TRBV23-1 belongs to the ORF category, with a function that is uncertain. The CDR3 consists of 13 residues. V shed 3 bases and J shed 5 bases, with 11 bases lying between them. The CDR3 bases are TGCGCCAGCAGTCATCAGGGTTCTCACGAGCAGTACTTC. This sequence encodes CASSHQGSHEQYF.

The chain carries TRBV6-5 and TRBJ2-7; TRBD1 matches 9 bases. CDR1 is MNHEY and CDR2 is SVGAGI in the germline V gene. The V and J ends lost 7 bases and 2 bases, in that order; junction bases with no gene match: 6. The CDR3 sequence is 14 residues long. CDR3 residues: CASKRTGVTYEQYV. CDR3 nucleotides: TGTGCCAGCAAGAGGACAGGGGTGACCTACGAGCAGTACGTC.

Here the CDR3 reads CASSDTGGYSQRAEAFF. CDR3 nucleotides: TGTGCCAGCAGTGATACAGGGGGCTACTCTCAGCGGGCTGAAGCTTTCTTT. The chain uses TRBV6-1 and TRBJ1-1, with 9 bases matching TRBD1. Germline loops: CDR1 MNHNS, CDR2 SASEGT. After removal of 3 bases from V and 6 bases from J, the junction contained 14 bases not matched to a gene. The CDR3 sequence is 17 residues long.

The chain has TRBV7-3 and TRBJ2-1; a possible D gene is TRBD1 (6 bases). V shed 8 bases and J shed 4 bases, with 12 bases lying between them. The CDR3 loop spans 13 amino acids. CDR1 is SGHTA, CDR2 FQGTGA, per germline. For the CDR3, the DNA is TGTGCCAGCTCCCGGGACAAATACAATGAGCAGTTCTTC. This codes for CASSRDKYNEQFF.

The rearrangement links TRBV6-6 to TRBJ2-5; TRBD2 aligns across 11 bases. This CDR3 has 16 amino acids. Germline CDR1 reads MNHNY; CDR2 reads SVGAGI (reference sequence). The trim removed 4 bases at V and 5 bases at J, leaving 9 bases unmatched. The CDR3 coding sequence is TGTGCCAGCAGTTTCCTGACTAGCGGGGTGTTGGAGACCCAGTACTTC. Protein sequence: CASSFLTSGVLETQYF.

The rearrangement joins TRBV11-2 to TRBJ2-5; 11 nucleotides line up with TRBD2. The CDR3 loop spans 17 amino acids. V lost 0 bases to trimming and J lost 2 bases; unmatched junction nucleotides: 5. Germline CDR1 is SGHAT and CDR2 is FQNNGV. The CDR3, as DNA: TGTGCCAGCAGCTTAGATCAGGCTAGCGGGGGGCAAGAGACCCAGTACTTC. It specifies CASSLDQASGGQETQYF.

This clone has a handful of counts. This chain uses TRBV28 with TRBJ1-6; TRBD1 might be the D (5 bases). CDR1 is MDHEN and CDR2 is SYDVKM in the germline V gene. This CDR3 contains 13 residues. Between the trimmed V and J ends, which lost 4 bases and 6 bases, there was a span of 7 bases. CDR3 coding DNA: TGTGCCAGCAGTTCCCAGGGTAATTCACCCCTCCACTTT. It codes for CASSSQGNSPLHF.

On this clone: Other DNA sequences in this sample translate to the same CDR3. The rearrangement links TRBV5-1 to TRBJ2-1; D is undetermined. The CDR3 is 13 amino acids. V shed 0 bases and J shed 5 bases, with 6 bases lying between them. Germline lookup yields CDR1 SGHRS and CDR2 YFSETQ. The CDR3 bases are TGCGCCAGCAGCTTGGACAATCACAATGAGCAGTTCTTC. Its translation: CASSLDNHNEQFF.

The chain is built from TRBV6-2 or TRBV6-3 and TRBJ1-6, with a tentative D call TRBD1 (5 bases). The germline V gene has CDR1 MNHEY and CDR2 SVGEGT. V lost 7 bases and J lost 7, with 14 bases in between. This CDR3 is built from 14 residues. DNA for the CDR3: TGTGCCAGCACCCCAGGGTCGGGGAATTCACCCCTCCACTTT. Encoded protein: CASTPGSGNSPLHF.

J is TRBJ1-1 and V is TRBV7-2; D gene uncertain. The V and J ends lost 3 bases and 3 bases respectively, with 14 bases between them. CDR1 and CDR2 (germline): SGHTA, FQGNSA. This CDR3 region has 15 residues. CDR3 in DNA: TGTGCCAGCAGCTTTCGTCTCCGCGGGGACACTGAAGCTTTCTTT. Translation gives CASSFRLRGDTEAFF.

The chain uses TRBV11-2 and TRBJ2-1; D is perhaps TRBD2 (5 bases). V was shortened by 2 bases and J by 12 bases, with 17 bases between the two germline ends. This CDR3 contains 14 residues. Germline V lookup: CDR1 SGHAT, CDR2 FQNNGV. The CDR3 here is CASSLSGSGGGQFF. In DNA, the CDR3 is TGTGCCAGCAGCTTATCTGGGTCAGGAGGAGGGCAGTTCTTC.

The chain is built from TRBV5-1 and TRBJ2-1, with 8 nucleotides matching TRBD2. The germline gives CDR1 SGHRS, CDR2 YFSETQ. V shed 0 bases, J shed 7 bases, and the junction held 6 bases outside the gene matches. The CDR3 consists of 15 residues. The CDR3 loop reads CASSLEAGVGNEQFF. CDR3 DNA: TGCGCCAGCAGCTTGGAAGCGGGGGTGGGGAATGAGCAGTTCTTC.

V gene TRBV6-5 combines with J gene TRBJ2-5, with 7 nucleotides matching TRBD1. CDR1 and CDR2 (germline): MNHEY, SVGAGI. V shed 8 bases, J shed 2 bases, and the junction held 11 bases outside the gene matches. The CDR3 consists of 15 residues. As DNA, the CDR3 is TGTGCCAGCGTGAGGGGGCTAGGGGTACAAGAGACCCAGTACTTC. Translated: CASVRGLGVQETQYF.

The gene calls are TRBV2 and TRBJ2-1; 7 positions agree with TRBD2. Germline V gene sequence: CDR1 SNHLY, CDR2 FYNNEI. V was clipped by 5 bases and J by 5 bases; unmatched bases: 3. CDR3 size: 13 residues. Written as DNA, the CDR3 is TGTGCCAGCAGTCGGGACTACAACAATGAGCAGTTCTTC. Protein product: CASSRDYNNEQFF.

The CDR3 DNA reads as TGTGCCAGCGGAGGCCTGGGGGCCAAAAACATTCAGTACTTC. Translating gives CASGGLGAKNIQYF. This chain uses TRBV6-7 with TRBJ2-4; D is possibly TRBD2 (5 bases). TRBV6-7 is flagged as an ORF with uncertain function. Trimming shortened V by 8 bases and J by 1 base, and 12 bases separated the two germline ends. The CDR3 has 14 amino acids.

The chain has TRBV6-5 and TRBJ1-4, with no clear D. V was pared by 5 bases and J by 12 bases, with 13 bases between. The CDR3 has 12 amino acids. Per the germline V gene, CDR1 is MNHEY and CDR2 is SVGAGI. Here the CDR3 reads CASSQRIGELFF. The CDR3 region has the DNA TGTGCCAGCAGTCAGCGAATCGGGGAACTGTTTTTT.

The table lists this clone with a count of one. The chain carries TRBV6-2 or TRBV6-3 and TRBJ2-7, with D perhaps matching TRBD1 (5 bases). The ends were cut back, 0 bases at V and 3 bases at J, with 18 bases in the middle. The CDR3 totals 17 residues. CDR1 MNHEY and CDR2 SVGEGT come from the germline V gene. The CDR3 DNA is TGTGCCAGCAGTTACTCACCAGGGCCAATCGCAGGCTACGAGCAGTACTTC. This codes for CASSYSPGPIAGYEQYF.

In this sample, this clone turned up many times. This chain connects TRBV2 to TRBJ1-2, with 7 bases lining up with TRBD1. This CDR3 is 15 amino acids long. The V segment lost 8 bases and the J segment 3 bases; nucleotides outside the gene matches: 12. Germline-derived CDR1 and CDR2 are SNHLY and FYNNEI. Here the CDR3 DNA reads TGTGCCAGCTGGTCCCCGGACAGGTATGACTATGGCTACACCTTC. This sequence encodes CASWSPDRYDYGYTF.

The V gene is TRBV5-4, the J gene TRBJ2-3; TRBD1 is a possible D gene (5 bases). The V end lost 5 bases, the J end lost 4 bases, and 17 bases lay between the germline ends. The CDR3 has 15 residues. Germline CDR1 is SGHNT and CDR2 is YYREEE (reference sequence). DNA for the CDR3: TGTGCCAGCAGTCTGGGGCGGAGTTCCGCAGATACGCAGTATTTT. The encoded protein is CASSLGRSSADTQYF.

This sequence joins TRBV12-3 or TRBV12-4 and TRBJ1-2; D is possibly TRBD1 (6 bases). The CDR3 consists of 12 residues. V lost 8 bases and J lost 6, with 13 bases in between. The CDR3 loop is CASDAGDNGYTF. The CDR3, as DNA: TGTGCCAGCGACGCAGGGGACAATGGCTACACCTTC.

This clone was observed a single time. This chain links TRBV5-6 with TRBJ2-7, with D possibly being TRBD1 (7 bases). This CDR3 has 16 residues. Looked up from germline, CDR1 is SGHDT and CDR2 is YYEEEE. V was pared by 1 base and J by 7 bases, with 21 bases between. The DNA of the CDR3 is TGTGCCAGCAGCTTGAGGGCGGGACAGCACCGAGGGGAGCAGTACGTC. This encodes CASSLRAGQHRGEQYV.

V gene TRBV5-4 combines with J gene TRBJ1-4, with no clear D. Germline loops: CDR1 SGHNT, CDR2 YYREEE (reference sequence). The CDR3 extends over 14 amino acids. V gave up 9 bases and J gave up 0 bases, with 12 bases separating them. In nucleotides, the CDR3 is TGTGCCACAGGTTCAGAAGCAACTAATGAAAAACTGTTTTTT. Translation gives CATGSEATNEKLFF. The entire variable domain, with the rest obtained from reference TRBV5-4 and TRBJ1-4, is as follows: ETGVTQSPTHLIKTRGQQVTLRCSSQSGHNTVSWYQQALGQGPQFIFQYYREEENGRGNFPPRFSGLQFPNYSSELNVNALELDDSALYLCATGSEATNEKLFFGSGTQLSVL.

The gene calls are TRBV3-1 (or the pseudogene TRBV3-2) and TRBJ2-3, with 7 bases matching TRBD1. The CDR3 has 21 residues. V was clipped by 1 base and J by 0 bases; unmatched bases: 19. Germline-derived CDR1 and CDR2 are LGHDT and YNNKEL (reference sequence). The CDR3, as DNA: TGTGCCAGCAGCCAAGCTGTGAACTATAAGGAAAAGGGACAGAGCACAGATACGCAGTATTTT. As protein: CASSQAVNYKEKGQSTDTQYF.

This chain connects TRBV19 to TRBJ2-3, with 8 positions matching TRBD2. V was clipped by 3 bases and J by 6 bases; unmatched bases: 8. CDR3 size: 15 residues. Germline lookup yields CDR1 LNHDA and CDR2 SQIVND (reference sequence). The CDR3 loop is CASSMGGGPMDTQYF. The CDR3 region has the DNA TGTGCCAGTAGTATGGGCGGGGGGCCGATGGATACGCAGTATTTT.

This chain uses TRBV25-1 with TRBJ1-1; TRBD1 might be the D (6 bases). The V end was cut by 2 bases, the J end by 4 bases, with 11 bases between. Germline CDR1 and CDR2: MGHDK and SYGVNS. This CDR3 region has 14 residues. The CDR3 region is CASSEAQGSTEAFF. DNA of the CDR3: TGTGCCAGCAGTGAAGCACAGGGAAGCACTGAAGCTTTCTTT.